The clone carrying this T cell receptor (beta chain) has only one observation. V lost 4 bases to trimming and J lost 2 bases, with 13 bases between them. CDR1 LNHDA and CDR2 SQIVND come from the germline V gene (reference sequence). The CDR3 runs 15 residues. This entry is derived from a study of T cell changes during pregnancy in multiple sclerosis. Clones were sequenced by immunoSEQ multiplex PCR, and TCRdb holds only the in-frame ones, with some missing. Among around 95,000 clones, just over 90% were seen once, and the ten largest hold about 2.3%. The material was peripheral blood, obtained after pregnancy. The receptor was isolated from a female donor in good health, enrolled as a control in a pregnancy study. The chain combines TRBV19 with TRBJ2-3; TRBD1 is a possible D gene (6 bases). CDR3 DNA: TGTGCCAGTAGTAGCAACAGGGTCCTCACAGATACGCAGTATTTT. This codes for CASSSNRVLTDTQYF.